One and the same sample provided the 25 T cell receptor beta chains below, sequenced in a study of OX40 agonist ivuxolimab in advanced cancers. The method was immunoSEQ multiplex PCR; TCRdb's version includes in-frame clones alone and lacks a portion of them. The data contain under 15,000 clones, approximately 83% of them seen just once; the ten biggest clones take up roughly 19%. Material: CD4+ or CD8+ T cells sorted from blood, obtained in a trial of the OX40 agonist ivuxolimab. The origin of the receptors is an adult with an advanced solid tumor such as melanoma, head and neck, liver or kidney cancer.

The chain is built from TRBV28 and TRBJ2-7; 8 nucleotides align to TRBD1. V lost 5 bases to trimming and J lost 3 bases; unmatched junction nucleotides: 12. The CDR3 consists of 16 residues. Germline values: CDR1 MDHEN, CDR2 SYDVKM. The CDR3 is CASSPRQGRLYYEQYF. DNA for the CDR3: TGTGCCAGCAGTCCACGACAGGGGCGCCTTTACTACGAGCAGTACTTC.

The chain uses TRBV28 and TRBJ2-3, with D possibly matching TRBD1 (6 bases). Deletions cut 5 bases from V and 0 bases from J, with 12 bases between. The germline gives CDR1 MDHEN, CDR2 SYDVKM. This CDR3 is 15 amino acids long. The CDR3 region is CASSPNRASTDTQYF. The CDR3 bases are TGTGCCAGCAGTCCGAACAGGGCTAGCACAGATACGCAGTATTTT.

CDR3 bases: TGTGCCAGCAGCTTGGCCGGACAGCTTAATTCACCCCTCCACTTT. Its translation: CASSLAGQLNSPLHF. This chain uses TRBV5-8 with TRBJ1-6; D possibly corresponds to TRBD1 (6 bases). CDR3 length: 15 amino acids. CDR1 SGHTS and CDR2 YDEGEE come from the germline V gene. V gave up 0 bases and J gave up 6 bases, with 10 bases separating them. Looking up the rest from reference TRBV5-8 and TRBJ1-6 gives the full variable domain: EAGVTQSPTHLIKTRGQQATLRCSPISGHTSVYWYQQALGLGLQFLLWYDEGEERNRGNFPPRFSGRQFPNYSSELNVNALELEDSALYLCASSLAGQLNSPLHFGNGTRLTVT.

The chain employs TRBV29-1 and TRBJ1-2, with TRBD1 matching over 7 bases. CDR3 length: 12 amino acids. V lost 6 bases and J lost 7; bases outside the gene matches: 8. The germline V gene has CDR1 SQVTM and CDR2 ANQGSEA. CDR3 loop: CSVPTGKGGYTF. The CDR3 DNA reads TGCAGCGTCCCGACAGGGAAGGGTGGCTACACCTTC.

This clone was seen a handful of times. This chain links TRBV6-6 with TRBJ1-2; 10 bases are a match to TRBD1. Germline loops: CDR1 MNHNY, CDR2 SVGAGI (reference sequence). This CDR3 has 14 residues. The V gene end was trimmed by 5 bases and the J gene end by 2 bases; junction bases not matched to a gene: 2. The CDR3 coding sequence is TGTGCCAGCAGTAAGGGACAGGGGAACTATGGCTACACCTTC. It specifies CASSKGQGNYGYTF.

The chain recombines TRBV11-2 with TRBJ2-5; D might be TRBD1 or TRBD2, each matching 5 bases. Germline V CDR1 and CDR2: SGHAT, FQNNGV. The V end was cut by 5 bases, the J end by 3 bases, with 16 bases between. This CDR3 is built from 15 residues. The CDR3 region is CASSPHGGTEETQYF. CDR3 DNA: TGTGCCAGCAGCCCTCATGGGGGAACCGAAGAGACCCAGTACTTC.

The chain is built from TRBV27 and TRBJ2-1; a weak D match, TRBD1 (5 bases). V lost 4 bases, J lost 3 bases, and 10 bases lay in between. The CDR3 spans 14 residues. CDR1 is MNHEY, CDR2 SMNVEV, per germline (reference sequence). CDR3 protein: CASSWGDSYNEQFF. The DNA for the CDR3 is TGTGCCAGCAGTTGGGGCGACAGCTACAATGAGCAGTTCTTC.

The chain carries TRBV9 and TRBJ1-2, with a weak D call TRBD1 (5 bases). The CDR3 covers 18 residues. From germline, CDR1 is SGDLS and CDR2 YYNGEE. Trimming cost V 4 bases and J 1 base, with 23 bases left between them. The CDR3 loop is CASSQDVVRDGYNYGYTF. The CDR3 DNA reads TGTGCCAGCAGCCAAGACGTCGTCCGGGACGGATATAACTATGGCTACACCTTC.

J is TRBJ1-2 and V is TRBV29-1; tentative D call: TRBD1 (6 bases). Germline V lookup: CDR1 SQVTM, CDR2 ANQGSEA. Between the trimmed V and J ends, which lost 4 bases and 0 bases, there was a span of 12 bases. This CDR3 has 14 residues. CDR3 sequence reads: CSVGGGLTNYGYTF. Written as DNA, the CDR3 is TGCAGCGTTGGCGGGGGCCTAACTAACTATGGCTACACCTTC.

The V call is TRBV7-9, the J call TRBJ1-2; D not certain. CDR1 and CDR2 from the germline V gene are SEHNR and FQNEAQ (reference sequence). This CDR3 has 13 residues. V lost 1 base to trimming and J lost 3 bases, with 6 bases between them. Here the CDR3 reads CASSLDGHYGYTF. The CDR3 DNA is TGTGCCAGCAGCTTAGACGGACACTATGGCTACACCTTC.

The chain links TRBV4-2 to TRBJ2-7; TRBD1 aligns across 9 bases. CDR3 length: 14 amino acids. V was pared by 5 bases and J by 0 bases, with 2 bases of the junction left unmatched. Germline CDR1 is LGHNA and CDR2 is YNFKEQ. The chain's CDR3 is CASSGQGSSYEQYF. In DNA form, the CDR3 reads TGTGCCAGCAGCGGACAGGGGAGCTCCTACGAGCAGTACTTC.

The chain joins TRBV11-3 to TRBJ1-1, with D unclear. This CDR3 is 13 amino acids long. CDR1 and CDR2 (germline): SGHNT, YENEEA. The V end lost 4 bases, the J end lost 7 bases, and 13 bases lay between the germline ends. The CDR3 DNA follows: TGTGCCAGCAGCTCCACCCCCAGAGATGAAGCTTTCTTT. Translation: CASSSTPRDEAFF.

As DNA, the CDR3 is TGTGCCAGCAGTGAATTTAGAAGGGAGACCCAGTACTTC. Its protein product is CASSEFRRETQYF. J is TRBJ2-5 and V is TRBV2, with D hard to call. This CDR3 has 13 amino acids. Between the trimmed V and J ends, which lost 2 bases and 5 bases, there was a span of 9 bases. Germline CDR1 and CDR2: SNHLY and FYNNEI.

The rearrangement joins TRBV28 to TRBJ2-7; 10 bases map to TRBD2. The CDR3 runs to 16 residues. V lost 4 bases and J lost 2; bases outside the gene matches: 8. The V gene's germline CDR1 is MDHEN and CDR2 SYDVKM. Written as DNA, the CDR3 is TGTGCCAGCAGTTCCGTAGGACTAGCGGACGCCTACGAGCAGTACTTC. Residues: CASSSVGLADAYEQYF.

The chain combines TRBV5-1 with TRBJ1-1; no reliable D call. Germline V CDR1 and CDR2: SGHRS, YFSETQ. V lost 0 bases and J 7 bases, leaving 16 bases between the germline ends. CDR3 length equals 15 residues. CDR3: CASSLGYREGFEAFF. The CDR3 nucleotides are TGCGCCAGCAGCTTGGGATACCGGGAAGGTTTTGAAGCTTTCTTT. The whole variable domain, remainder taken from reference TRBV5-1 and TRBJ1-1, is KAGVTQTPRYLIKTRGQQVTLSCSPISGHRSVSWYQQTPGQGLQFLFEYFSETQRNKGNFPGRFSGRQFSNSRSEMNVSTLELGDSALYLCASSLGYREGFEAFFGQGTRLTVV.

This rearrangement joins TRBV7-9 to TRBJ2-1; D tentatively fits TRBD1 or TRBD2 (5 bases each). The V end was cut by 4 bases, the J end by 3 bases, with 19 bases between. Per germline, CDR1 SEHNR and CDR2 FQNEAQ (reference sequence). The CDR3 has 17 amino acids. The CDR3 loop is CASSSRPYRDHYNEQFF. The CDR3 region has the DNA TGTGCCAGCAGCTCCCGCCCCTACCGGGACCACTACAATGAGCAGTTCTTC.

In DNA form, the CDR3 reads TGTGCCACCAGGATACAGGGAGCGGTCACTGAAGCTTTCTTT. Translated, it gives CATRIQGAVTEAFF. The rearrangement joins TRBV19 to TRBJ1-1; D possibly corresponds to TRBD1 (6 bases). V was clipped by 10 bases and J by 4 bases, with 19 bases between them. The CDR3 length is 14 residues. In germline, CDR1 is LNHDA, CDR2 SQIVND (reference sequence).

V gene TRBV27 combines with J gene TRBJ2-7, with no clear D. Germline CDR1 and CDR2: MNHEY and SMNVEV (reference sequence). V gave up 0 bases and J gave up 2 bases, with 5 bases separating them. The length of the CDR3 is 13 residues. CDR3: CASSLSGPYEQYF. The CDR3 coding sequence is TGTGCCAGCAGTTTATCGGGCCCCTACGAGCAGTACTTC.

The chain is built from TRBV15 and TRBJ2-7; TRBD2 matches 8 bases. Germline CDR1 is LNHNV and CDR2 is YYDKDF (reference sequence). Germline trimming cut 0 bases from V and 4 bases from J; bases unmatched to any gene: 11. This CDR3 region has 17 residues. The CDR3 is CATSRDRTGASGYEQYF. The CDR3, as DNA: TGTGCCACCAGCAGAGATCGCACCGGGGCTAGCGGGTACGAGCAGTACTTC. The full variable domain, with the rest looked up from reference TRBV15 and TRBJ2-7, is DAMVIQNPRYQVTQFGKPVTLSCSQTLNHNVMYWYQQKSSQAPKLLFHYYDKDFNNEADTPDNFQSRRPNTSFCFLDIRSPGLGDTAMYLCATSRDRTGASGYEQYFGPGTRLTVT.

CDR3 DNA: TGTGCCAGCAGCTTACGGTTTCGGGACTCCTACAATGAGCAGTTCTTC. This codes for CASSLRFRDSYNEQFF. The rearrangement joins TRBV7-2 to TRBJ2-1; TRBD2 is a possible D gene (5 bases). This CDR3 spans 16 amino acids. Germline-derived CDR1 and CDR2 are SGHTA and FQGNSA. Trimming stripped 2 bases from V and 0 bases from J, with 11 bases between.

The chain is built from TRBV18 and TRBJ1-2; 8 bases match TRBD1. V shed 3 bases and J 7 bases; nucleotides not matched to a gene: 7. Germline CDR1 and CDR2: KGHSH and LQKENI. This CDR3 has 14 residues. CDR3 loop: CASSPDREVGGYTF. CDR3 nucleotide sequence: TGTGCCAGCTCACCGGACAGGGAAGTTGGTGGCTACACCTTC. Based on the CDR3 plus reference TRBV18 and TRBJ1-2, the full variable domain is NAGVMQNPRHLVRRRGQEARLRCSPMKGHSHVYWYRQLPEEGLKFMVYLQKENIIDESGMPKERFSAEFPKEGPSILRIQQVVRGDSAAYFCASSPDREVGGYTFGSGTRLTVV.

This chain connects TRBV2 to TRBJ2-7; 10 bases map to TRBD2. From germline, CDR1 is SNHLY and CDR2 FYNNEI. CDR3 length: 14 residues. Trimming at V came to 4 bases and at J to 5 bases, leaving 5 bases not matched to a gene. The CDR3 coding sequence is TGTGCCAGCAGTGGCCTAGCGGGAGCCCACGAGCAGTACTTC. This gives the protein CASSGLAGAHEQYF.

The rearrangement links TRBV27 to TRBJ2-2; D ambiguous. This CDR3 has 14 amino acids. Germline CDR1 and CDR2: MNHEY and SMNVEV (reference sequence). Trimming left V 2 bases short and J 6 bases short, with 10 bases between. The CDR3 is CASSLSLPPGELFF. The DNA for the CDR3 is TGTGCCAGCAGTTTAAGTCTCCCCCCCGGGGAGCTGTTTTTT.

This chain joins TRBV5-4 and TRBJ1-1, with no clear D. CDR1 is SGHNT and CDR2 is YYREEE in the germline V gene (reference sequence). Trimming removed 0 bases from V and 5 bases from J, with 5 bases in between. The length of the CDR3 is 12 residues. CDR3 protein: CASSLGDTEAFF. The CDR3 coding sequence is TGTGCCAGCAGCTTGGGGGATACTGAAGCTTTCTTT.

The V gene is TRBV5-6, the J gene TRBJ2-7; 10 positions match TRBD1. The CDR3 spans 16 residues. Germline V CDR1 and CDR2: SGHDT, YYEEEE. V lost 3 bases and J lost 5; bases outside the gene matches: 11. The CDR3 DNA reads TGTGCCAGCAGCTCCCGGTCTAGGGACAGGGGTGACGAGCAGTACTTC. Protein: CASSSRSRDRGDEQYF.